The clone carrying this T cell receptor beta chain has a count of ten or more. Its antigen is not identified. The data were taken from a study of T cell repertoires in cytomegalovirus infection. About the study: The public TCR beta signatures pointed to both CMV infection and matching HLA type.

CDR3 length: 16 amino acids. CDR1 is SGHTA, CDR2 FQGNSA, per germline. Trimming cost V 5 bases and J 5 bases, with 21 bases left between them. Broader study findings: People with CMV and the relevant HLA were identified by cumulative public TCR beta family frequency. Within the response measured ex vivo, HLA-C-restricted CMV-specific TCR beta clonotypes were dominant.

Each CDR3 protein gets one entry after TCRdb re-called the reads with MiXCR. The data show 250,000 or so distinct CDR3 sequences, approximately 9.2% seen once. V and J are TRBV7-2 and TRBJ1-1; TRBD1 is a possible D gene (6 bases). This clonotype was obtained from a human donor in good health (CMV status not recorded). Some clones in this sample may be carry-over from other donors' samples. Sequenced input: PBMCs. CDR3 loop: CASSPDSVPLRTEAFF. CDR3 in DNA: TGTGCCAGCAGCCCGGACAGCGTCCCCCTTAGGACTGAAGCTTTCTTT.